Presented here are 19 T cell receptor beta chains from one specimen sequenced in a study of blood T cells in healthy people across ages. Next came a second PCR, run for about 6 to 12 cycles, which used a sample-barcoded 5' primer along with a J-beta primer mix. Using its own MiXCR run on the 5' RACE reads, TCRdb lists one record per CDR3 protein. There are about a million distinct CDR3 sequences in the sample; 45% to 50% occur only once, and around an eighth lies in the top ten. Sequences were obtained from blood. These receptors all come from a man aged 25-45 years in good health.

The rearrangement joins TRBV6-1 to TRBJ2-3; 7 nucleotides align to TRBD2. The CDR3 is made up of 17 amino acids. Germline CDR1 MNHNS, CDR2 SASEGT. The J segment lost 7 bases and the V segment lost 4 bases, leaving 17 bases of the junction unmatched. The CDR3 region is CASSGPLLAAFSYTQYF. The CDR3 nucleotides read TGTGCCAGCAGTGGCCCTCTGCTAGCGGCCTTCTCTTATACGCAGTATTTT.

This clonotype was seen once. V is TRBV4-1 and J is TRBJ1-2; TRBD1 is a possible D gene (6 bases). Trimming removed 0 bases at V and 0 bases at J, with 14 bases between. This CDR3 is 17 amino acids long. Per germline, CDR1 MGHRA and CDR2 YSYEKL. The CDR3 region is CASSQEASGGPNYGYTF. Written as DNA, the CDR3 is TGCGCCAGCAGCCAAGAAGCCTCCGGGGGGCCTAACTATGGCTACACCTTC.

The V gene is TRBV6-1, the J gene TRBJ1-6, with 8 nucleotides matching TRBD1. V shed 10 bases, J shed 7 bases, and the junction held 12 bases outside the gene matches. The CDR3 sequence is 15 residues long. Germline CDR1 reads MNHNS; CDR2 reads SASEGT. The CDR3 coding sequence is TGTGCCACCGCCTATTTGACAGGGGAAAATTCACCCCTCCACTTT. This encodes CATAYLTGENSPLHF.

The chain carries TRBV7-9 and TRBJ1-2; TRBD1 might be the D (5 bases). Germline V gives CDR1 SEHNR, CDR2 FQNEAQ (reference sequence). V was pared by 2 bases and J by 5 bases, with 9 bases between. The CDR3 runs to 13 residues. The CDR3 bases are TGTGCCAGCAGCTTATTGGGGCCGTATGGCTACACCTTC. Amino acids: CASSLLGPYGYTF.

This clonotype was observed a single time. The CDR3 DNA reads as TGTGCCAGCAGCCAAGGAGTTGTGTCACCCCTCCACTTT. The encoded protein is CASSQGVVSPLHF. The V and J genes are TRBV14 and TRBJ1-6; D unresolved. V lost 1 base to trimming and J lost 10 bases, with 8 bases between them. The CDR3 extends over 13 amino acids. The germline gives CDR1 SGHDN, CDR2 FVKESK.

The rearrangement links TRBV5-1 to TRBJ1-2; D unclear. Trimming left V 5 bases short and J 6 bases short, with 11 bases between. The CDR3 extends over 12 amino acids. Per the germline V gene, CDR1 is SGHRS and CDR2 is YFSETQ. DNA for the CDR3: TGCGCCAGCAGAAGAGGGATAGATGGCTACACCTTC. Amino acids: CASRRGIDGYTF.

This clonotype has ten or more counts. This chain links TRBV7-2 with TRBJ2-7, with 8 positions matching TRBD1. V shed 2 bases, J shed 7 bases, and the junction held 10 bases outside the gene matches. Germline V lookup: CDR1 SGHTA, CDR2 FQGNSA. The CDR3 totals 15 residues. The DNA for the CDR3 is TGTGCCAGCAGCTTAAGTGGTCAGGGGGCAAGTGAGCAGTACTTC. As protein: CASSLSGQGASEQYF.

This clonotype has more than one count but fewer than ten. The J gene is TRBJ1-4, the V gene TRBV29-1, with no clear D. V shed 4 bases and J shed 0 bases, with 9 bases lying between them. The CDR3 runs to 14 residues. Looked up from germline, CDR1 is SQVTM and CDR2 is ANQGSEA. CDR3 in amino acids: CSVAGTSTNEKLFF. In DNA, the CDR3 is TGCAGCGTTGCCGGCACCTCAACTAATGAAAAACTGTTTTTT.

V gene TRBV27 combines with J gene TRBJ2-1; maybe TRBD2 (6 bases). The CDR3 has 14 residues. Per the germline V gene, CDR1 is MNHEY and CDR2 is SMNVEV (reference sequence). V lost 5 bases and J 13 bases, leaving 21 bases between the germline ends. CDR3 nucleotides: TGTGCCAGCAGTCTGAGGGATTCGGGAGAGACCCAGTTCTTC. The encoded protein is CASSLRDSGETQFF.

Note on this clonotype: This could be a read error, since a much larger clone is one nucleotide away. The chain has TRBV29-1 and TRBJ2-5; D may be TRBD2 (6 bases). In germline, CDR1 is SQVTM, CDR2 ANQGSEA. The CDR3 extends over 11 amino acids. Trimming took 1 base from V and 11 from J, leaving 11 bases between them. CDR3 sequence: CSVEVGGEQYF. In DNA form, the CDR3 reads TGCAGCGTTGAAGTCGGGGGTGAGCAGTACTTC. The full variable domain, completed using reference TRBV29-1 and TRBJ2-5, is SAVISQKPSRDICQRGTSLTIQCQVDSQVTMMFWYRQQPGQSLTLIATANQGSEATYESGFVIDKFPISRPNLTFSTLTVSNMSPEDSSIYLCSVEVGGEQYFGPGTRLLVL.

This clonotype was seen a handful of times. The genes are TRBV20-1 and TRBJ2-3; TRBD2 matches at 9 bases. Trimming took 5 bases from V and 0 from J; bases not matched to a gene: 9. Germline lookup yields CDR1 DFQATT and CDR2 SNEGSKA (reference sequence). This CDR3 contains 16 residues. The CDR3 loop is CSAPSVAGGSTDTQYF. The CDR3 DNA sequence: TGCAGTGCTCCTTCTGTTGCGGGGGGGAGCACAGATACGCAGTATTTT.

The chain is built from TRBV3-1 and TRBJ2-7; TRBD1 is a possible D gene (6 bases). Germline CDR1 reads LGHDT; CDR2 reads YNNKEL (reference sequence). The CDR3 is 14 residues long. Trimming stripped 2 bases from V and 2 bases from J, with 10 bases between. CDR3 sequence reads: CASSQLDSPYEQYF. The CDR3 DNA sequence: TGTGCCAGCAGCCAATTGGACAGTCCCTACGAGCAGTACTTC.

V gene TRBV3-1 combines with J gene TRBJ2-3; no reliable D call. The length of the CDR3 is 15 residues. Germline CDR1 reads LGHDT; CDR2 reads YNNKEL (reference sequence). Trimming shortened V by 7 bases and J by 4 bases, and 18 bases separated the two germline ends. CDR3 sequence (DNA): TGTGCCAGCACGCAACAAGTAGGGCGGCCAGATACGCAGTATTTT. The encoded protein is CASTQQVGRPDTQYF.

This clonotype was counted many times. V is TRBV3-1 and J is TRBJ1-2; D is undetermined. CDR1 is LGHDT, CDR2 YNNKEL, per germline (reference sequence). Trimming stripped 4 bases from V and 2 bases from J, with 8 bases between. This CDR3 is built from 13 residues. As DNA, the CDR3 is TGTGCCAGCAGCCCCGGAGGGAACTATGGCTACACCTTC. Translated, it gives CASSPGGNYGYTF.

The genes are TRBV28 and TRBJ2-1; D call uncertain. Trimming left V 10 bases short and J 10 bases short, with 8 bases between. Germline CDR1 is MDHEN and CDR2 is SYDVKM. CDR3 length: 9 amino acids. This CDR3 reads CATYREQFF. CDR3 in DNA: TGTGCCACCTACCGAGAGCAGTTCTTC.

The chain is built from TRBV27 and TRBJ2-1; 10 positions agree with TRBD2. J gave up 6 bases and V 5 bases, and 7 bases lay outside the gene matches. Germline CDR1 is MNHEY and CDR2 is SMNVEV (reference sequence). The CDR3 sequence is 15 residues long. In DNA, the CDR3 is TGTGCCAGCAGTAAACAGCGGGGGGGCTTCAATGAGCAGTTCTTC. Translating it yields CASSKQRGGFNEQFF.

V gene TRBV6-5 combines with J gene TRBJ2-1; TRBD1 aligns across 8 bases. CDR3 size: 14 residues. The J segment lost 5 bases and the V segment lost 2 bases, leaving 2 bases of the junction unmatched. CDR1 is MNHEY, CDR2 SVGAGI, per germline. DNA of the CDR3: TGTGCCAGCAGTTACAGGACAGGGAACAATGAGCAGTTCTTC. This codes for CASSYRTGNNEQFF.

The chain uses TRBV5-1 and TRBJ2-3; 7 bases fit TRBD2. CDR1 is SGHRS, CDR2 YFSETQ, per germline. The CDR3 consists of 15 residues. Losses at the gene ends were 4 bases for V and 3 bases for J; bases not matched to a gene: 8. The CDR3 nucleotides read TGCGCCAGCAGCGAGAACCAGCGGGGTACAGATACGCAGTATTTT. Translating it yields CASSENQRGTDTQYF.

For this clonotype: One junction end disagrees with the germline gene, perhaps due to a read error. This chain links TRBV7-2 with TRBJ2-6; D is possibly TRBD1 (5 bases). CDR1 SGHTA and CDR2 FQGNSA come from the germline V gene. The CDR3 has 16 residues. The chain's CDR3 is CASSLLVGSGADVLTF. In nucleotides, the CDR3 is TGTGCCAGCAGCTTACTCGTTGGGTCTGGGGCCGACGTCCTGACTTTC.